The rows below give T cell receptor beta chains drawn from one sample of a study of blood T cells in healthy people across ages. TCRdb analysed the 5' RACE reads with MiXCR anew, one entry per CDR3 protein. The sample carries 800,000 to 950,000 distinct CDR3 sequences, roughly 52% recorded once. Sequenced sample: blood. The receptors stem from a man aged 25-45 years in good health. CDR3s include the opening cysteine and the closing phenylalanine or tryptophan. The order of the fields is J gene, D gene, V gene, CDR3 length, clone size, CDR3 protein, CDR3 DNA. A D gene is named only where the DNA matches it firmly. Expanded clones are given a class, and other clones once, few, many or no size at all.

>TRBJ2-4|-|TRBV29-1|15|few
CSVEVQRLAKNIQYF
TGCAGCGTTGAAGTACAGCGTTTAGCCAAAAACATTCAGTACTTC
>TRBJ1-2|-|TRBV7-2|16|few
CASSLETLQGADGYTF
TGTGCCAGCAGCTTAGAGACCCTACAGGGCGCCGATGGCTACACCTTC
>TRBJ1-1|-|TRBV5-1|15|-
CASSLWAGSNTEAFF
TGCGCCAGCAGCTTGTGGGCAGGCTCGAACACTGAAGCTTTCTTT
>TRBJ1-2|-|TRBV28|13|-
CANSRKDLYGYTF
TGTGCCAACAGTCGAAAGGATCTGTATGGCTACACCTTC
>TRBJ2-5|-|TRBV12-3/TRBV12-4|14|-
CASTAGAPYNEQYF
TGTGCCAGCACCGCGGGGGCACCCTACAATGAGCAGTACTTC
>TRBJ2-1|-|TRBV11-3|15|-
CASSENMGLGNEQFF
TGTGCCAGCAGCGAAAACATGGGGTTGGGTAATGAGCAGTTCTTC
>TRBJ1-2|TRBD1|TRBV7-2|13|few
CASNSPGGGGYTF
TGTGCCAGCAACAGCCCAGGGGGTGGTGGCTACACCTTC
>TRBJ2-1|-|TRBV20-1|15|-
CSTREGGGIGNEQFF
TGCAGTACTAGAGAAGGGGGGGGAATAGGTAATGAGCAGTTCTTC
>TRBJ2-4|-|TRBV27|15|-
CASSLVGAPLYIQYF
TGTGCCAGTAGTCTGGTGGGCGCGCCCCTCTACATTCAGTACTTC
>TRBJ1-6|TRBD1|TRBV9|16|-
CASSVRWTGKNSPLHF
TGTGCCAGCAGCGTACGTTGGACAGGGAAGAATTCACCCCTCCACTTT
>TRBJ2-1|TRBD1|TRBV4-1|16|few
CASSQGPGQDYNEQFF
TGCGCCAGCAGCCAAGGACCGGGACAGGACTACAATGAGCAGTTCTTC
>TRBJ1-4|-|TRBV28|15|-
CASSLDGVLGEKLFF
TGTGCCAGCAGTTTAGACGGGGTATTGGGTGAAAAACTGTTTTTT
>TRBJ2-5|-|TRBV28|15|-
CASSFADRVRETQYF
TGTGCCAGCAGTTTTGCGGACCGGGTTAGAGAGACCCAGTACTTC
>TRBJ2-5|TRBD1|TRBV6-5|13|few
CASSGQGKETQYF
TGTGCCAGCAGTGGACAGGGAAAAGAGACCCAGTACTTC
>TRBJ2-1|TRBD1|TRBV5-1|18|-
CASSPPGTGLDSYNEQFF
TGCGCCAGCAGCCCCCCCGGGACAGGGTTGGACTCCTACAATGAGCAGTTCTTC
>TRBJ1-5|-|TRBV5-1|14|-
CASSEEGGRQPQHF
TGCGCCAGCAGCGAGGAGGGGGGGAGACAGCCCCAGCATTTT
>TRBJ2-3|-|TRBV5-1|14|-
CASSEQQGADTQYF
TGCGCCAGCAGCGAACAACAGGGAGCAGATACGCAGTATTTT
>TRBJ2-1|TRBD2|TRBV6-2/TRBV6-3|19|-
CASSYPASGGPHLYNEQFF
TGTGCCAGCAGTTACCCGGCTAGCGGGGGGCCTCATCTATACAATGAGCAGTTCTTC
>TRBJ2-3|-|TRBV29-1|12|-
CSVGADSDTQYF
TGCAGCGTTGGGGCAGATTCAGATACGCAGTATTTT
>TRBJ2-7|-|TRBV7-9|14|few
CASSLAGSVYEQYF
TGTGCCAGCAGCTTAGCGGGCAGTGTCTACGAGCAGTACTTC
>TRBJ1-2|TRBD1|TRBV5-1|15|-
CASTESGTGAYGYTF
TGCGCCAGCACCGAATCCGGGACAGGGGCCTATGGCTACACCTTC
>TRBJ2-5|-|TRBV20-1|13|-
CSAPPTRGETQYF
TGCAGTGCCCCCCCGACTAGAGGGGAGACCCAGTACTTC
>TRBJ2-7|-|TRBV27|13|many
CASSLGSPYEQYF
TGTGCCAGCAGTTTAGGATCCCCCTACGAGCAGTACTTC
>TRBJ2-3|-|TRBV12-3/TRBV12-4|14|few
CASRRDRGTDTQYF
TGTGCCAGCAGGCGGGACAGAGGAACAGATACGCAGTATTTT
>TRBJ2-3|TRBD2|TRBV11-2|19|-
CASSSRRGGGTESTDTQYF
TGTGCCAGCAGCTCCCGTAGGGGCGGGGGGACTGAAAGCACAGATACGCAGTATTTT
>TRBJ2-7|-|TRBV12-3/TRBV12-4|15|few
CASSYLPGIRYEQYF
TGTGCCAGCAGCTACCTCCCGGGGATCCGTTACGAGCAGTACTTC
>TRBJ1-2|-|TRBV6-5|16|few
CASSRAGAQLVYGYTF
TGTGCCAGCAGCCGGGCAGGGGCGCAACTAGTCTATGGCTACACCTTC
>TRBJ2-3|TRBD2|TRBV6-2/TRBV6-3|15|-
CASSSGTSGGDTQYF
TGTGCCAGCAGTTCCGGGACTAGCGGGGGGGATACGCAGTATTTT
>TRBJ1-2|-|TRBV11-3|16|-
CASSLVLRRNNYGYTF
TGTGCCAGCAGCTTGGTCCTCCGGAGAAATAACTATGGCTACACCTTC
>TRBJ2-4|-|TRBV28|11|-
CASVAKNIQYF
TGTGCCAGCGTAGCCAAAAACATTCAGTACTTC
>TRBJ1-2|-|TRBV28|14|few
CASSLGTAVYGYTF
TGTGCCAGCAGTCTCGGGACGGCCGTTTATGGCTACACCTTC